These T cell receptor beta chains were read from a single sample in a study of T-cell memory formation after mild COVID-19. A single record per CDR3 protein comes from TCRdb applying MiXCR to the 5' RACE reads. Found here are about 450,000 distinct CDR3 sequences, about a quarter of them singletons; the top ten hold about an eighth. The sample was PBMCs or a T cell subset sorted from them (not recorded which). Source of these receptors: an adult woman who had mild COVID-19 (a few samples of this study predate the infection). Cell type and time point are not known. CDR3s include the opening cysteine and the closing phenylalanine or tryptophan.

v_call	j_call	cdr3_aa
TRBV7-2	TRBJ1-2	CASSLSPPGFGYGYTF
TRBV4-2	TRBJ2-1	CASSQLFAGASYNEQFF
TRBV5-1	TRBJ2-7	CASSLGIGDGLNIYEQYF
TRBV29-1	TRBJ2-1	CSADRINEQFF
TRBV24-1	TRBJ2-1	CATGSGDRAPAEQFF
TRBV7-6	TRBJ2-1	CASSPYGQGSSSYNEQFF
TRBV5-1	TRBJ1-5	CASSHRGESNQPQHF
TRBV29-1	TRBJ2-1	CSAPTSMEREQFF
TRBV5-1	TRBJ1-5	CASRPGDFSNQPQHF
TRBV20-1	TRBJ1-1	CSAPAGGLADTEAFF
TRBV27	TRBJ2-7	CASSLAGDGRSYEQYF
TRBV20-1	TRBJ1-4	CSGIGGTGEEKLFF
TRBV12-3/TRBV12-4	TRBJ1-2	CASSLYTGGFGYTF
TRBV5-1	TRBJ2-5	CASSWSGGASVETQYF
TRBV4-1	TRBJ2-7	CASSRMRQDYEQYF
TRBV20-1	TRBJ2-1	CSARDPGTTWSEQFF
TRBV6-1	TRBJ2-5	CASSEDRVLETQYF
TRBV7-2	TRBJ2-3	CASSLQPRTSLTDTQYF
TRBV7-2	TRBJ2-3	CASSFGLGTDTQYF
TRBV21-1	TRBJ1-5	CASSGTSTSGQIGNQPQHF
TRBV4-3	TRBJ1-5	CASSQDPPPGANQPQHF
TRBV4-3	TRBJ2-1	CASSQEASNEQFF
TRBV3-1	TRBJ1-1	CATRGGTEAFF
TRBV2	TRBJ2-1	CASSWTGVPYNEQFF
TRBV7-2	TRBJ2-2	CASSYAAATGELFF
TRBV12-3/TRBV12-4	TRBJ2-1	CASSWGFGTSGGKFF
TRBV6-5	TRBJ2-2	CASSSDRSNTGELFF
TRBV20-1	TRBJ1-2	CSARKPGTGNGYTF
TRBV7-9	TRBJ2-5	CASSDPGQARETQYF
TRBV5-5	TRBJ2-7	CASSRGQQAYYEQYF
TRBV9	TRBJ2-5	CASSGSGGNHGETQYF
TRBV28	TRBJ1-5	CASSPPQTSNQPQHF